This TCR beta chain was recorded in a study of long-term antiretroviral therapy in people with HIV (dated by TCRdb to between 2020 and 2023). Some background on the complete study: The earliest samples were collected roughly a decade before the 2015 WHO recommendation for immediate ART, at a time when ART was usually postponed until CD4 counts fell. Whether ART initiation and durable HIV suppression were associated with changes in peripheral blood TRB repertoire composition and diversity was tested in a retrospective serial study. A total of fewer than 250 cryopreserved PBMC samples came from a few dozen adults with confirmed HIV infection and were collected serially over a mean of about 6 years (range 1-12). About 35% of the 30 participants with HIV were female. Test extractions of a monoclonal T-cell line alongside approximately 36 polyclonal samples showed no cross-contamination during QIAcube processing.

The immunoSEQ hsTCRB v3.0 assay was used at survey level resolution to sequence the TRB variable region. A depth of roughly 40,000-55,000 T-cell genomes per sample was targeted for TRB sequencing. Pooled TRB libraries were sequenced on an Illumina MiSeq with a v3 150-cycle kit. Turning to the authors' computational methods: Repertoire analysis was run in R within a reproducible Nextflow workflow that covered QC, data transformation and analysis. LymphoSeq2, an R package for AIRR-Seq data exploration, was used to implement custom analyses. A few samples yielding fewer than 5000 total TRB sequences were excluded, leaving 150 to 200 analyzed HIV repertoires. Of the approximately 190 retained HIV repertoires, over 55 were collected before and 120 to 130 after ART initiation. Repertoires were downsampled to 5000 TRB nucleotide sequences, with summary statistics averaged over 100 downsampling iterations. The analysis kept only TRB sequences whose CDR3 regions were at least seven amino acids long. A Shannon entropy-derived clonality score and the Gini coefficient were used to measure diversity. In repertoire networks, the top 5000 CDR3 amino acid sequences were linked whenever an edit distance of one separated two sequences. For TRB CDR3 amino acid sequences, GLIPH2 was used to predict antigen specificity groups and MHC restriction. Known CMV, EBV, HIV or tissue antigen associations were flagged by matching CDR3 amino acid sequences against VDJdb and McPAS-TCR. Pre-ART, post-ART and control groups were compared with Wilcoxon signed-rank tests and Holm-Bonferroni correction. TCRdb re-hosts the immuneACCESS table, in-frame sequences only. Its copies lack some clones; in the studies checked, an unresolved V gene accounts for under half of them, and the cause for the rest is not known. For V, J and clone size, that table is used; D and trimming come from the DNA. This sample gives approximately 18,000 clones in total; more than 75% of them show up just once. 4% to 5% of the sample comes from the top ten.

According to the germline V gene, CDR1 reads ENHRY and CDR2 reads SYGVKD. The trim is 5 bases for V and 3 bases for J, with a gap of 13 bases between the germline ends. The cysteine opens and the phenylalanine closes a CDR3 of 15 amino acids. The only DNA kept is the CDR3, 45 bases in frame from the first base. To note about this clone: Its specific antigen is unknown. No base quality values were provided; no much bigger clone lies one nucleotide off.

Study-level results and caveats: Inferences about post-ART repertoire changes were limited because no data were available on ART adherence, viral resistance or therapy changes. The samples span the years 2004 to 2017, and the ART regimens used may be less effective than current regimens. Compared with controls, HIV repertoires had narrower CDR3 length ranges, and the network structure pointed to an antigen-experienced repertoire that shifted only slightly toward naive after ART. The repertoire was dominated across all time points by expanded TRB clones identified before ART initiation, although this dominance was seen to fluctuate and to decrease in many PLHIV after ART. Limited PBMC availability meant only the TCR beta chain was sequenced, without alpha chain pairing. Because pre-ART samples had limited cell numbers, unsorted PBMC were profiled rather than sorted CD4+ and CD8+ T cells. Starting ART was linked to a significant rise in TRB diversity, yet even with long-term ART the diversity remained significantly lower than in transplant donor controls.

Participants were included only if at least one PBMC sample before ART initiation and at least two post-ART samples were available. All participants with HIV were treated in the United States of America. Cryopreserved samples of about 1-11 million PBMC were thawed and washed before DNA extraction. At the time of the earliest PBMC sample, participants with HIV were aged between about 20 and 60 years. Per participant, PBMC samples came from 1-4 timepoints prior to ART initiation and 2-8 timepoints following ART initiation, for a median of 7 samples. For every participant, serial HIV viral load, CD4+ T-cell count, ART history and demographic data were obtained. Using a Qiagen kit on a QIAcube, genomic DNA was extracted from unsorted PBMC, with samples processed in batches of 12.

Rearrangement joined TRBV10-3 to TRBJ2-2; the D gene lacks a confident call. The sequences come from unsorted PBMCs, collected 0.1 years before starting antiretroviral therapy. This receptor was identified in a man aged 18 to 29 with HIV. The CDR3 loop reads CAISPRKTDTGELFF. The sequence in DNA is TGTGCCATCAGTCCCAGGAAGACGGACACCGGGGAGCTGTTTTTT.